These 23 T cell receptor beta chains were sequenced from one sample in a study of shared clonotypes between healthy human individuals. TCRdb's table, derived via immunoSEQ multiplex PCR, lists solely in-frame clones and lacks some. The sample records more than 1.2 million clones, 98% being singletons. Sequenced: naive CD4+ T cells sorted from blood. Noted subset: CD45RA+ positively selected. Every receptor here comes from a young man in good health.

CDR3 residues: CASRNFGTLYTGELFF. The CDR3 bases are TGTGCCAGTAGAAACTTCGGGACCCTTTACACCGGGGAGCTGTTTTTT. The chain is built from TRBV19 and TRBJ2-2, with D tentatively TRBD1 or TRBD2 (5 bases each). This CDR3 comprises 16 residues. CDR1 and CDR2 (germline): LNHDA, SQIVND (reference sequence). V was cut by 6 bases and J by 3 bases, with 17 bases left in between.

The gene calls are TRBV5-5 and TRBJ2-1; 15 nucleotides align to TRBD2. The CDR3 runs to 19 residues. The V gene end was trimmed by 3 bases and the J gene end by 1 base; junction bases not matched to a gene: 8. CDR1 and CDR2 from the germline V gene are SGHKS and YYEKEE (reference sequence). CDR3 sequence reads: CASSSPGLAGGLSYNEQFF. DNA for the CDR3: TGTGCCAGCAGCTCTCCGGGACTAGCGGGAGGTTTGTCCTACAATGAGCAGTTCTTC.

The rearrangement joins TRBV20-1 to TRBJ1-1; D gene ambiguous. Deletions cut 4 bases from V and 11 bases from J, with 11 bases between. The CDR3 runs to 10 residues. CDR1 and CDR2 (germline): DFQATT, SNEGSKA (reference sequence). CDR3 region: CSAKGIGAFF. The CDR3 DNA is TGCAGTGCTAAAGGGATAGGGGCTTTCTTT.

V is TRBV9 and J is TRBJ1-2, with a possible D match to TRBD1 (6 bases). The CDR3 covers 12 residues. Looked up from germline, CDR1 is SGDLS and CDR2 is YYNGEE. V lost 6 bases and J 7 bases, leaving 13 bases between the germline ends. The CDR3 DNA follows: TGTGCCAGCACCCAGACAGGTTCTGGCTACACCTTC. This encodes CASTQTGSGYTF.

The chain joins TRBV27 to TRBJ2-5; D is possibly TRBD2 (5 bases). This CDR3 has 14 residues. Looked up from germline, CDR1 is MNHEY and CDR2 is SMNVEV (reference sequence). Trimming left V 5 bases short and J 2 bases short, with 12 bases between. CDR3 nucleotide sequence: TGTGCCAGCAGTCAGAGCGGACTGCAAGAGACCCAGTACTTC. This encodes CASSQSGLQETQYF.

The chain recombines TRBV7-2 with TRBJ2-3, with a possible D match to TRBD2 (5 bases). In germline, CDR1 is SGHTA, CDR2 FQGNSA. The CDR3 totals 16 residues. V lost 0 bases and J lost 1, with 11 bases in between. In nucleotides, the CDR3 is TGTGCCAGCAGCTTAGCCCCAGCGGCCGGCACAGATACGCAGTATTTT. Its protein product is CASSLAPAAGTDTQYF.

This chain uses TRBV5-1 with TRBJ2-7, with D hard to call. The CDR3 totals 13 residues. Germline loops: CDR1 SGHRS, CDR2 YFSETQ. The V end lost 0 bases, the J end lost 2 bases, and 6 bases lay between the germline ends. The CDR3 sequence is CASSLGLPYEQYF. As DNA, the CDR3 is TGCGCCAGCAGCTTGGGTTTACCCTACGAGCAGTACTTC.

This chain uses TRBV5-1 with TRBJ2-1; 11 positions agree with TRBD2. Trimming removed 4 bases from V and 0 bases from J; junction bases left unmatched: 9. Germline values: CDR1 SGHRS, CDR2 YFSETQ. The CDR3 is 18 residues long. CDR3 DNA sequence: TGCGCCAGCAGCGGAACTTGGACTAGCGGGTCCTCCTACAATGAGCAGTTCTTC. Amino acid sequence: CASSGTWTSGSSYNEQFF.

V is TRBV28 and J is TRBJ1-5, with 7 bases aligning to TRBD1. The CDR3 spans 13 residues. V dropped 7 bases and J dropped 7; count of bases not matched to a gene: 7. Germline V lookup: CDR1 MDHEN, CDR2 SYDVKM. CDR3 nucleotides: TGTGCCAGCAAAGAGGGGGCAAGGCAGCCCCAGCATTTT. Protein: CASKEGARQPQHF.

The chain employs TRBV6-5 and TRBJ1-2; D is uncertain. The germline V and J ends were trimmed by 6 bases and 2 bases, with 10 bases remaining between them. CDR1 and CDR2 from the germline V gene are MNHEY and SVGAGI. This CDR3 spans 13 amino acids. The CDR3 DNA is TGTGCCAGCAGGCCCCGAGAAAACTATGGCTACACCTTC. This encodes CASRPRENYGYTF.

The rearrangement joins TRBV4-3 to TRBJ2-2; 9 nucleotides line up with TRBD1. The germline gives CDR1 LGHNA, CDR2 YSLEER. V dropped 1 base and J dropped 5; count of bases not matched to a gene: 11. The CDR3 covers 18 residues. This chain's CDR3 is CASSQGDTGTGLTGELFF. CDR3 nucleotides: TGCGCCAGCAGCCAAGGAGACACCGGGACAGGGCTGACCGGGGAGCTGTTTTTT.

J is TRBJ2-6 and V is TRBV9; D gene ambiguous. Trimming shortened V by 2 bases and J by 2 bases, and 8 bases separated the two germline ends. Germline-derived CDR1 and CDR2 are SGDLS and YYNGEE. The CDR3 runs 15 residues. The CDR3, as DNA: TGTGCCAGCAGCGTCCCCGGAGCTGGGGCCAACGTCCTGACTTTC. Translated: CASSVPGAGANVLTF.

This clone was found once. The rearrangement uses TRBV7-2 and TRBJ2-7; 7 bases are a match to TRBD2. The CDR3 extends over 15 amino acids. J gave up 2 bases and V 3 bases, and 7 bases lay outside the gene matches. Germline lookup yields CDR1 SGHTA and CDR2 FQGNSA. Here the CDR3 reads CASSLGEGTPYEQYF. CDR3 in DNA: TGTGCCAGCAGCTTGGGGGAGGGAACCCCCTACGAGCAGTACTTC.

The count of this clone is one. This rearrangement joins TRBV5-1 to TRBJ2-1; 11 bases line up with TRBD2. The CDR3 totals 17 residues. CDR1 is SGHRS and CDR2 is YFSETQ in the germline V gene. V was pared by 0 bases and J by 3 bases, with 5 bases of the junction left unmatched. The CDR3 spells CASSLAHGLAGYNEQFF. CDR3 sequence (DNA): TGCGCCAGCAGCTTGGCCCACGGACTAGCGGGCTACAATGAGCAGTTCTTC.

The chain links TRBV7-9 to TRBJ2-2; TRBD1 matches at 8 bases. Trimming took 7 bases from V and 0 from J; bases not matched to a gene: 7. This CDR3 has 16 amino acids. The germline V gene encodes CDR1 SEHNR and CDR2 FQNEAQ (reference sequence). Written as DNA, the CDR3 is TGTGCCAGCAACCGACAGGGGCCTACGAACACCGGGGAGCTGTTTTTT. Its translation is CASNRQGPTNTGELFF.

This sequence joins TRBV7-2 and TRBJ2-5, with TRBD2 identical over 7 bases. The V segment lost 5 bases and the J segment 4 bases; nucleotides outside the gene matches: 10. Germline V gene sequence: CDR1 SGHTA, CDR2 FQGNSA. This CDR3 is built from 15 residues. The CDR3 bases are TGTGCCAGCAGCATGGGGGAGGGCCGGGGAGAGACCCAGTACTTC. It is translated as CASSMGEGRGETQYF.

The rearrangement joins TRBV19 to TRBJ2-7; D gene unclear. Germline V gene sequence: CDR1 LNHDA, CDR2 SQIVND (reference sequence). The CDR3 has 14 amino acids. V was shortened by 7 bases and J by 0 bases, with 13 bases between the two germline ends. The CDR3 loop is CASTSTSSSYEQYF. CDR3 sequence (DNA): TGTGCCAGTACCTCGACGTCGAGCTCCTACGAGCAGTACTTC.

V is TRBV10-1 and J is TRBJ2-1, with TRBD2 as a possible D gene (7 bases). CDR1 is WNHNN and CDR2 is SYGVQD in the germline V gene (reference sequence). Trimming stripped 3 bases from V and 3 bases from J, with 12 bases between. The CDR3 consists of 15 residues. For the CDR3, the DNA is TGCGCCAGCAGTGATTTGGGAGGGGGCTACAATGAGCAGTTCTTC. Translating gives CASSDLGGGYNEQFF.

This clone was observed once. The chain links TRBV5-6 to TRBJ1-5; maybe TRBD1 (6 bases). CDR3 size: 16 residues. The germline V gene has CDR1 SGHDT and CDR2 YYEEEE. Trimming removed 3 bases at V and 0 bases at J, with 13 bases between. The CDR3: CASSYFDRNSNQPQHF. The CDR3 nucleotides are TGTGCCAGCAGCTACTTTGACAGGAATAGCAATCAGCCCCAGCATTTT.

The chain has TRBV5-1 and TRBJ2-1; D may be TRBD1 (5 bases). The V gene's germline CDR1 is SGHRS and CDR2 YFSETQ. V was pared by 2 bases and J by 4 bases, with 16 bases between. The CDR3 spans 16 residues. The CDR3 DNA reads as TGCGCCAGCAGCTTAGAACAGGTTGGGGTGTACAATGAGCAGTTCTTC. It yields the protein CASSLEQVGVYNEQFF.

The chain uses TRBV9 and TRBJ1-1; no firm D call. Between the trimmed V and J ends, which lost 4 bases and 6 bases, there was a span of 19 bases. The CDR3 covers 15 residues. Germline V gene lookup returns CDR1 SGDLS and CDR2 YYNGEE. CDR3 residues: CASSSRTGKFAEAFF. In DNA, the CDR3 is TGTGCCAGCAGCTCCAGGACGGGGAAGTTCGCTGAAGCTTTCTTT.

The gene calls are TRBV28 and TRBJ2-1, with D unresolved. The V end lost 3 bases, the J end lost 8 bases, and 8 bases lay between the germline ends. The length of the CDR3 is 12 residues. CDR1 and CDR2 from the germline V gene are MDHEN and SYDVKM. CDR3 coding DNA: TGTGCCAGCAGTTTTCAGACGTATGAGCAGTTCTTC. It is translated as CASSFQTYEQFF.

The chain joins TRBV7-9 to TRBJ2-7; tentatively, D is TRBD2 (6 bases). V dropped 3 bases and J dropped 3 bases, with 12 bases sitting between them. The CDR3 runs 14 residues. Germline V lookup: CDR1 SEHNR, CDR2 FQNEAQ (reference sequence). The CDR3 protein is CASSFDPRGYEQYF. As DNA, the CDR3 is TGTGCCAGCAGCTTCGACCCGCGGGGCTACGAGCAGTACTTC.